This T cell receptor beta chain was recorded in a study of CD8+ T cells in alopecia areata. Study-wide context: The study gave treated patients oral tofacitinib at 5 to 10 mg twice daily. The SALT score measured affected scalp surface percentage in treated patients.

V lost 7 bases to trimming and J lost 3 bases, with 12 bases between them. Germline CDR1 MNHEY, CDR2 SVGAGI. The CDR3 consists of 13 residues. As to treatment: oral pan-JAK inhibitor, 5-10 mg twice daily. Punch biopsies of lesional scalp, plus peripheral blood, were taken from alopecia areata patients. RNA extraction and reverse transcription yielded cDNA as sequencing template. TCRdb's copy holds only in-frame clones and misses some; the assay was immunoSEQ multiplex PCR. The sample has around 13,000 clones; 65% to 70% are singletons. This specimen consisted of skin, obtained at week 4, from a patient treated with tofacitinib. This TCR was sampled from a human donor with alopecia areata. The gene calls are TRBV6-5 and TRBJ1-1, with D tentatively TRBD1 (6 bases). The CDR3 loop is CASTLGADTEAFF. For the CDR3, the DNA is TGTGCCAGCACTTTGGGGGCGGACACTGAAGCTTTCTTT.